Described below is a single T cell receptor beta chain sequence and its context. The antigen is unknown. The data originate from a study of T cell responses to AZD1222 COVID-19 vaccine. Study-level results: Repertoires were obtained solely post-peak T cell response. The sample set comprised mostly white British donors with more females, and clonal diversity was possibly underestimated. The breadth and depth of Spike-specific TCRs increased once two AZD1222 doses had been given. In the spike-specific TCR repertoire, nearly half reportedly target unmutated variant regions.

Sequenced by immunoSEQ multiplex PCR; TCRdb stores in-frame clones only, minus some. Of 120,000 or so clones listed, roughly 89% are singletons. The CDR3 extends over 13 amino acids. Looked up from germline, CDR1 is MNHEY and CDR2 is SVGAGI. The V and J ends lost 7 bases and 0 bases respectively, with 10 bases between them. The source material was peripheral blood, sampled on day 0 of AZD1222 vaccination. This sequence originates from an adult in good health. The chain is built from TRBV6-5 and TRBJ2-7, with D possibly TRBD2 on 6 matching bases. The CDR3 coding sequence is TGTGCCAGCACCGTAGCGGCCTCCTACGAGCAGTACTTC. Protein sequence: CASTVAASYEQYF.